Sequencing of this TCR beta chain was carried out in a study of blood T cells in healthy people across ages. General study findings and limits: Any conclusive comparison of naive versus antigen-experienced cells was prevented by using unsorted PBMCs. The fall in TCR beta diversity per million T cells was roughly linear with age. Strong correlation was found linking TCR beta diversity to naive T cell percentage.

Each individual donor underwent a draw of 8.5 to 10 milliliters of peripheral blood. About this clonotype: The antigen is undetermined.

Sample-barcoded 5' priming and a J-beta primer mix drove a second PCR of about 7 to 12 cycles. TCRdb redid the calling of the 5' RACE reads with MiXCR, one entry per CDR3 protein. Of approximately 850,000 distinct CDR3 sequences in the sample, 55% to 75% were seen once. V lost 9 bases and J lost 7; bases outside the gene matches: 3. The CDR3 covers 12 residues. Looked up from germline, CDR1 is SNHLY and CDR2 is FYNNEI. This TCR was sampled from a man aged 25 to 40 in good health. The sample taken for sequencing was blood. J is TRBJ2-2 and V is TRBV2, with 9 bases lining up with TRBD1. In DNA form, the CDR3 reads TGTGCCAGACAGGGGGCCGGCGGGGAGCTGTTTTTT. Residues: CARQGAGGELFF.